This T cell receptor (beta chain) was obtained from a study of OX40 agonist ivuxolimab in advanced cancers. The study, taken as a whole, reports: Researchers did not establish what antigens the expanded peripheral T cells target.

Profiled with immunoSEQ multiplex PCR; TCRdb holds only in-frame clones, not every one. The sample records roughly 80,000 clones, less than 95% being singletons. V was trimmed by 1 base and J by 1 base, leaving 7 bases between them. The CDR3 length is 13 residues. The V gene's germline CDR1 is GTSNPN and CDR2 SVGIG (reference sequence). Remarks on this clone: Its antigen is not identified.

Sequenced material: CD4+ or CD8+ T cells sorted from blood, taken in a trial of the OX40 agonist ivuxolimab. This clonotype was obtained from an adult with an advanced solid tumor such as melanoma, head and neck, liver or kidney cancer. The chain links TRBV30 to TRBJ1-1, with D unresolved. This CDR3 is CAWSAYTNTEAFF. In DNA, the CDR3 is TGTGCCTGGAGTGCTTATACGAACACTGAAGCTTTCTTT.